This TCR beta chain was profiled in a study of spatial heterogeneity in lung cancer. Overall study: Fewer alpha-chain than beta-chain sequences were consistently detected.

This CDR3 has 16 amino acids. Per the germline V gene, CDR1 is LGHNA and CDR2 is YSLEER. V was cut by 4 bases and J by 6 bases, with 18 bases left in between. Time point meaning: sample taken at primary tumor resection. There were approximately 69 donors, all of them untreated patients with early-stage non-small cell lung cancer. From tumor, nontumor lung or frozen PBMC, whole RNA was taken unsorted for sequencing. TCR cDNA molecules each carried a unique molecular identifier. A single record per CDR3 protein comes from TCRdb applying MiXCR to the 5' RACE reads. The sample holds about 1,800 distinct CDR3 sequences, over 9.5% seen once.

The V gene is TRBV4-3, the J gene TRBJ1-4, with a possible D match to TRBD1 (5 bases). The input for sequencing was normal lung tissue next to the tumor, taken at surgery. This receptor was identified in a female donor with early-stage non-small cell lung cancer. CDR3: CASSREDTTSHEKLFF. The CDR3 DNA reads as TGCGCCAGCAGCCGGGAGGACACGACATCCCATGAAAAACTGTTTTTT.